This TCR beta chain appears in the sequencing data of a study of shared clonotypes between healthy human individuals. Naive CD8 isolation took CD45RO-negative cells positively selected for CCR7 and excluded terminally differentiated effector memory CD45RA+ cells. Donors comprised only Caucasian adults living in Nashville, Tennessee. Comment on this clone: As yet, its antigen is unknown.

Study-wide results and limits: Clonotypes shared by all four sorted-subset donors had higher generation probabilities than non-shared clonotypes. There were few donors, and this limited the genetic and exposure-history diversity represented.

The CDR3 extends over 14 amino acids. V was trimmed by 4 bases and J by 7 bases, leaving 16 bases between them. CDR1 is MDHEN and CDR2 is SYDVKM in the germline V gene. Clones were read by immunoSEQ multiplex PCR, and TCRdb kept only the in-frame ones, dropping some. This sample has about 2.1 million clones, with around 93% found just once. Sequenced material: naive CD8+ T cells from PBMCs. The chain joins TRBV28 to TRBJ1-1; weak D call: TRBD1 (5 bases). This TCR was sampled from a man aged 18-30 years in good health. Some clones in this sample may be carry-over from other donors' samples. The CDR3 protein is CASSSAREGSEAFF. CDR3 DNA sequence: TGTGCCAGCAGTTCAGCCAGGGAGGGGAGTGAAGCTTTCTTT. Combining the CDR3 with reference TRBV28 and TRBJ1-1 gives the whole variable domain DVKVTQSSRYLVKRTGEKVFLECVQDMDHENMFWYRQDPGLGLRLIYFSYDVKMKEKGDIPEGYSVSREKKERFSLILESASTNQTSMYLCASSSAREGSEAFFGQGTRLTVV.